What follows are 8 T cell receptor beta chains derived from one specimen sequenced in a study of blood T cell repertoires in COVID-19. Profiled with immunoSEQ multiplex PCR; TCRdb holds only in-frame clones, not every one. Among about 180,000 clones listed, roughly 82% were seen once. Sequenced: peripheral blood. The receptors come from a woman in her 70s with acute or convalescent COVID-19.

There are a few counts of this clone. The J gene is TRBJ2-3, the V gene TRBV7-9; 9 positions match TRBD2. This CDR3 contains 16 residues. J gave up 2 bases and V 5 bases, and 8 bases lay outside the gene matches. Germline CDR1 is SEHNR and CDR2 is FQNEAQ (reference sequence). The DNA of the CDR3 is TGTGCCAGCAGCGCTATGACTAGCGGATCCACAGATACGCAGTATTTT. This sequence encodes CASSAMTSGSTDTQYF.

CDR3 DNA: TGTGCCAGCAGTCTGGCGGGGCAGCTGTTTTTT. Its protein product is CASSLAGQLFF. The V and J genes are TRBV12-3 or TRBV12-4 and TRBJ1-4, with a weak D call TRBD1 (5 bases). This CDR3 is built from 11 residues. V lost 5 bases, J lost 14 bases, and 12 bases lay in between.

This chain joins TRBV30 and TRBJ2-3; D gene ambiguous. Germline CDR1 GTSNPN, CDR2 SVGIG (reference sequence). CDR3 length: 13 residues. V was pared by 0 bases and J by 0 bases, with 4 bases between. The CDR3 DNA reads TGTGCCTGGAGTGTCACTAGCACAGATACGCAGTATTTT. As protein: CAWSVTSTDTQYF.

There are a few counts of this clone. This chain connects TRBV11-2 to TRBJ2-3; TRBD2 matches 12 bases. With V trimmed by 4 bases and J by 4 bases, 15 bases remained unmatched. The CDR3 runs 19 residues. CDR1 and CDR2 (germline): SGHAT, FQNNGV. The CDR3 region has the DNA TGTGCCAGCAGCTCCACCACCGCCAGGACTAGCGGGATGGCAGATACGCAGTATTTT. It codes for CASSSTTARTSGMADTQYF.

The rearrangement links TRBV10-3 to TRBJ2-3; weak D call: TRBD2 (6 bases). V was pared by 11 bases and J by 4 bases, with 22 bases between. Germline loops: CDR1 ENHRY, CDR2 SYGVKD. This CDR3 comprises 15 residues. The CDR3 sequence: CASSGTSQEADTQYF. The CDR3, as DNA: TGTGCCTCAAGCGGCACTAGCCAAGAAGCAGATACGCAGTATTTT.

The CDR3 reads CASSPDGGSQPQHF. The CDR3 nucleotides are TGTGCCAGCAGCCCGGACGGGGGTTCTCAGCCCCAGCATTTT. The rearrangement uses TRBV5-4 and TRBJ1-5; a weak D match, TRBD1 (5 bases). The CDR3 extends over 14 amino acids. Germline lookup yields CDR1 SGHNT and CDR2 YYREEE (reference sequence). V was pared by 4 bases and J by 6 bases, with 14 bases between.

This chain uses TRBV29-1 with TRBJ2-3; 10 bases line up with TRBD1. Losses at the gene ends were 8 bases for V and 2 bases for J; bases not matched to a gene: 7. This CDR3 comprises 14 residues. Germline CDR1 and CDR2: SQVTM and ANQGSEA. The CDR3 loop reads CSILGTGDTDTQYF. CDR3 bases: TGCAGCATCCTGGGGACAGGGGACACAGATACGCAGTATTTT.

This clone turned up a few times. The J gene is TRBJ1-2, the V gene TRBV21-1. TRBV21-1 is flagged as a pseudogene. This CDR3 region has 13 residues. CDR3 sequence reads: CASSTGGAFGYTF. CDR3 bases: TGTGCCAGCAGCACGGGGGGCGCTTTTGGCTACACCTTC.